Listed here are 30 T cell receptor beta chains from one sample, sequenced in a study of blood T cell repertoires in COVID-19. Here immunoSEQ multiplex PCR was the method, and the copy in TCRdb shows in-frame clones only, minus some. The sample lists over 250,000 clones, approximately 90% occurring once. Material for sequencing was peripheral blood. The origin of the receptors is a woman aged 50 to 60 with COVID-19, enrolled during active disease.

The chain couples TRBV27 to TRBJ2-5, with 7 bases lining up with TRBD1. Germline loops: CDR1 MNHEY, CDR2 SMNVEV (reference sequence). The CDR3 totals 15 residues. Trimming cost V 1 base and J 5 bases; bases outside gene matches: 7. The DNA of the CDR3 is TGTGCCAGCAGTTTATGGGGACAGCCTAGGGAGACCCAGTACTTC. Translation gives CASSLWGQPRETQYF.

This chain connects TRBV30 to TRBJ1-4, with D possibly TRBD1 on 6 matching bases. CDR1 is GTSNPN and CDR2 is SVGIG in the germline V gene (reference sequence). The germline V and J ends were trimmed by 3 bases and 7 bases, with 12 bases remaining between them. This CDR3 contains 13 residues. The CDR3 DNA is TGTGCCTGGAGGCTACAGGGAAGTGAAAAACTGTTTTTT. This sequence encodes CAWRLQGSEKLFF.

The chain is built from TRBV27 and TRBJ1-1; the D is unclear. This CDR3 spans 14 amino acids. From germline, CDR1 is MNHEY and CDR2 SMNVEV (reference sequence). The V end lost 6 bases, the J end lost 0 bases, and 11 bases lay between the germline ends. The CDR3 coding sequence is TGTGCCAGCAGCTTTGACACCTTGAACACTGAAGCTTTCTTT. This sequence encodes CASSFDTLNTEAFF.

This clone was observed a single time. V usage is TRBV27 and J usage is TRBJ2-5; 8 bases match TRBD1. The CDR3 spans 15 residues. The V and J ends lost 3 bases and 5 bases, in that order; junction bases with no gene match: 8. The V gene's germline CDR1 is MNHEY and CDR2 SMNVEV (reference sequence). The CDR3 DNA follows: TGTGCCAGCAGTTTCGGGGGCACAGGGGGGGAGACCCAGTACTTC. This codes for CASSFGGTGGETQYF.

The V and J genes are TRBV14 and TRBJ2-2; TRBD2 agrees at 9 bases. The CDR3 consists of 16 residues. The J segment lost 2 bases and the V segment lost 2 bases, leaving 3 bases of the junction unmatched. Per the germline V gene, CDR1 is SGHDN and CDR2 is FVKESK. The CDR3 nucleotides read TGTGCCAGCAGCCAACTAGCGGGACTTAACACCGGGGAGCTGTTTTTT. It is translated as CASSQLAGLNTGELFF.

The chain is built from TRBV4-2 and TRBJ2-3; D is uncertain. The CDR3 is 14 amino acids. Trimming took 1 base from V and 5 from J, leaving 10 bases between them. Germline loops: CDR1 LGHNA, CDR2 YNFKEQ. The CDR3: CASSQAPVVDTQYF. The DNA of the CDR3 is TGTGCCAGCAGCCAAGCCCCCGTAGTAGATACGCAGTATTTT.

The chain employs TRBV27 and TRBJ2-1; 11 positions match TRBD2. V lost 0 bases, J lost 6 bases, and 4 bases stayed unmatched. Germline V gene lookup returns CDR1 MNHEY and CDR2 SMNVEV (reference sequence). This CDR3 region has 16 residues. The CDR3 spells CASSLSQLAGVNEQFF. The CDR3, as DNA: TGTGCCAGCAGTTTATCCCAACTAGCGGGAGTCAATGAGCAGTTCTTC.

CDR3 protein: CATSDTGTNSYEQYF. The CDR3 nucleotides read TGTGCCACCAGTGACACCGGGACAAACTCCTACGAGCAGTACTTC. J is TRBJ2-7 and V is TRBV24-1; tentative D call: TRBD1 (6 bases). Germline-derived CDR1 and CDR2 are KGHDR and SFDVKD. V was cut by 4 bases and J by 0 bases, with 12 bases left in between. CDR3 length equals 15 residues.

Of note for this clone: Within the sample, other DNA sequences also encode this same CDR3. This chain links TRBV27 with TRBJ1-5; no reliable D call. The CDR3 extends over 13 amino acids. The V gene lost 5 bases and the J gene lost 0 bases, with 5 bases spanning the gap. Germline assignment: CDR1 MNHEY and CDR2 SMNVEV (reference sequence). CDR3 DNA sequence: TGTGCCAGCAGTCGCTATAGCAATCAGCCCCAGCATTTT. This codes for CASSRYSNQPQHF.

This clone was detected only a few times. The chain recombines TRBV30 with TRBJ1-1; D ambiguous. V was trimmed by 0 bases and J by 5 bases, leaving 13 bases between them. The CDR3 is made up of 14 amino acids. The germline V gene encodes CDR1 GTSNPN and CDR2 SVGIG (reference sequence). The CDR3 DNA is TGTGCCTGGAGTGTACTTCGGGGAGAGACTGAAGCTTTCTTT. This encodes CAWSVLRGETEAFF.

This chain joins TRBV19 and TRBJ2-3; D perhaps matches TRBD2 (6 bases). Germline CDR1 LNHDA, CDR2 SQIVND (reference sequence). The CDR3 runs to 18 residues. Between the trimmed V and J ends, which lost 5 bases and 4 bases, there was a span of 25 bases. DNA of the CDR3: TGTGCCAGTAGTTCCCCCTCGGGGCGGGGTAGAAGGGCAGATACGCAGTATTTT. It codes for CASSSPSGRGRRADTQYF.

This sequence joins TRBV4-2 and TRBJ2-1; TRBD2 agrees at 12 bases. The CDR3 is 17 residues long. Germline values: CDR1 LGHNA, CDR2 YNFKEQ. After removal of 0 bases from V and 2 bases from J, the junction contained 2 bases not matched to a gene. The CDR3 protein is CASSQEGLAGPYNEQFF. The CDR3 nucleotides are TGTGCCAGCAGCCAAGAAGGACTAGCGGGACCCTACAATGAGCAGTTCTTC.

V gene TRBV3-1 (or the pseudogene TRBV3-2) combines with J gene TRBJ2-5, with a weak D call TRBD1 (6 bases). The CDR3 consists of 19 residues. Trimming cost V 1 base and J 0 bases, with 21 bases left between them. CDR1 and CDR2 (germline): LGHDT, YNNKEL (reference sequence). CDR3 amino acids: CASSQGLRQGIFNQETQYF. The CDR3 coding sequence is TGTGCCAGCAGCCAAGGCTTAAGGCAGGGGATTTTTAACCAAGAGACCCAGTACTTC.

V and J are TRBV7-9 and TRBJ1-4; possible D gene TRBD1, 5 bases. This CDR3 is 11 amino acids long. The germline V gene has CDR1 SEHNR and CDR2 FQNEAQ (reference sequence). Trimming cost V 5 bases and J 10 bases, with 8 bases left between them. This CDR3 is CASSPGGKLFF. The DNA of the CDR3 is TGTGCCAGCAGCCCGGGGGGAAAACTGTTTTTT.

Written as DNA, the CDR3 is TGTGCTAGTGGTGTTCTATACGAGCAGTACTTC. Its translation is CASGVLYEQYF. V gene TRBV12-5 combines with J gene TRBJ2-7; D not certain. This CDR3 is built from 11 residues. Germline V CDR1 and CDR2: LGHNT, FRNRAP. Trimming shortened V by 5 bases and J by 4 bases, and 6 bases separated the two germline ends.

The V gene is TRBV5-1, the J gene TRBJ2-5; no firm D call. Germline lookup yields CDR1 SGHRS and CDR2 YFSETQ. V lost 0 bases and J lost 7, with 7 bases in between. The CDR3 is made up of 12 amino acids. The CDR3 here is CASSLDAVTQYF. The CDR3 coding sequence is TGCGCCAGCAGCTTGGATGCGGTGACCCAGTACTTC.

This chain uses TRBV7-9 with TRBJ2-2; 7 nucleotides align to TRBD2. CDR1 SEHNR and CDR2 FQNEAQ come from the germline V gene (reference sequence). The trim removed 2 bases at V and 7 bases at J, leaving 4 bases unmatched. The CDR3 loop spans 14 amino acids. The CDR3, as DNA: TGTGCCAGCAGCTTAAGGACTAGAGTCGGGGAGCTGTTTTTT. Its protein is CASSLRTRVGELFF.

The CDR3 loop reads CASSLFGQWTSGNTIYF. The DNA for the CDR3 is TGTGCCAGTAGTTTGTTCGGACAGTGGACCTCTGGAAACACCATATATTTT. The V call is TRBV19, the J call TRBJ1-3, with a possible D match to TRBD1 (6 bases). The germline V gene has CDR1 LNHDA and CDR2 SQIVND (reference sequence). CDR3 length: 17 residues. V was trimmed by 5 bases and J by 0 bases, leaving 17 bases between them.

The rearrangement links TRBV3-1 (or the pseudogene TRBV3-2) to TRBJ1-2; 7 bases fit TRBD1. Germline V gene lookup returns CDR1 LGHDT and CDR2 YNNKEL (reference sequence). CDR3 length: 13 amino acids. V dropped 4 bases and J dropped 7; count of bases not matched to a gene: 6. CDR3 region: CASSLNRGGGYTF. CDR3 coding DNA: TGTGCCAGCAGCCTCAACAGGGGAGGTGGCTACACCTTC.

The chain carries TRBV29-1 and TRBJ1-1; 10 nucleotides agree with TRBD1. Germline CDR1 SQVTM, CDR2 ANQGSEA. V lost 5 bases and J lost 8; bases outside the gene matches: 8. This CDR3 contains 13 residues. CDR3 nucleotide sequence: TGCAGCGTTTTTGACAGGGGGCCCCGGGAAGCTTTCTTT. Protein product: CSVFDRGPREAFF.

The chain uses TRBV30 and TRBJ2-7, with D possibly being TRBD2 (6 bases). Trimming cost V 2 bases and J 3 bases, with 8 bases left between them. The germline CDR1 and CDR2 sequences are GTSNPN and SVGIG (reference sequence). The CDR3 extends over 12 amino acids. CDR3 in DNA: TGTGCCTGGAGTAGACTAGGCTACGAGCAGTACTTC. Its protein is CAWSRLGYEQYF. The variable domain in full, completed from reference TRBV30 and TRBJ2-7, reads SQTIHQWPATLVQPVGSPLSLECTVEGTSNPNLYWYRQAAGRGLQLLFYSVGIGQISSEVPQNLSASRPQDRQFILSSKKLLLSDSGFYLCAWSRLGYEQYFGPGTRLTVT.

This clone occurred once. The chain links TRBV27 to TRBJ1-4, with 7 positions matching TRBD1. CDR3 length: 18 amino acids. The germline V gene has CDR1 MNHEY and CDR2 SMNVEV (reference sequence). With V trimmed by 5 bases and J by 4 bases, 16 bases remained unmatched. CDR3 region: CASSTATGPKTFNEKLFF. In DNA, the CDR3 is TGTGCCAGCAGTACGGCGACAGGGCCCAAAACGTTTAATGAAAAACTGTTTTTT.

The chain is built from TRBV5-1 and TRBJ2-3; 7 bases are a match to TRBD2. This CDR3 has 16 amino acids. Germline CDR1 is SGHRS and CDR2 is YFSETQ. J was trimmed by 0 bases and V by 0 bases; bases with no gene match: 4. CDR3 coding DNA: TGCGCCAGCAGCTTGGTCGCTAGCGGTAGCACAGATACGCAGTATTTT. Protein product: CASSLVASGSTDTQYF.

The V call is TRBV7-2, the J call TRBJ1-2, with D unclear. Germline V gives CDR1 SGHTA, CDR2 FQGNSA. CDR3 length equals 14 residues. V lost 3 bases and J 4 bases, leaving 12 bases between the germline ends. CDR3: CASSLAASFYGYTF. CDR3 sequence (DNA): TGTGCCAGCAGCTTGGCCGCCAGTTTCTATGGCTACACCTTC. The whole variable domain, remainder taken from reference TRBV7-2 and TRBJ1-2, is GAGVSQSPSNKVTEKGKDVELRCDPISGHTALYWYRQSLGQGLEFLIYFQGNSAPDKSGLPSDRFSAERTGGSVSTLTIQRTQQEDSAVYLCASSLAASFYGYTFGSGTRLTVV.

This clone was recorded at least ten times. This chain joins TRBV6-5 and TRBJ1-1, with D unresolved. V was trimmed by 5 bases and J by 4 bases, leaving 14 bases between them. Germline V lookup: CDR1 MNHEY, CDR2 SVGAGI. This CDR3 region has 14 residues. The CDR3 here is CASSLARRTTEAFF. The CDR3 region has the DNA TGTGCCAGCAGTCTCGCCCGCAGAACCACTGAAGCTTTCTTT.

V and J are TRBV3-1 (or the pseudogene TRBV3-2) and TRBJ2-7; 7 bases fit TRBD1. CDR1 and CDR2 from the germline V gene are LGHDT and YNNKEL (reference sequence). V shed 2 bases, J shed 7 bases, and the junction held 2 bases outside the gene matches. The CDR3 extends over 12 amino acids. The DNA of the CDR3 is TGTGCCAGCAGCCAATGGGACAGAGAGCAGTACTTC. Translation gives CASSQWDREQYF.

The chain combines TRBV5-1 with TRBJ1-1; TRBD1 might be the D (5 bases). The V and J ends lost 0 bases and 0 bases respectively, with 15 bases between them. The CDR3 is made up of 17 amino acids. Germline CDR1 and CDR2: SGHRS and YFSETQ. CDR3 region: CASSLASGGYMNTEAFF. The CDR3 DNA sequence: TGCGCCAGCAGCTTGGCCAGCGGGGGTTATATGAACACTGAAGCTTTCTTT.

The gene calls are TRBV6-5 and TRBJ1-1; 7 bases align to TRBD1. Germline V gives CDR1 MNHEY, CDR2 SVGAGI. The trim removed 6 bases at V and 5 bases at J, leaving 9 bases unmatched. There are 14 residues in the CDR3. The CDR3 reads CASRNDRVGTEAFF. The CDR3 bases are TGTGCCAGCAGAAACGACAGGGTTGGAACTGAAGCTTTCTTT.

The V gene is TRBV9, the J gene TRBJ2-3, with a weak D call TRBD2 (5 bases). CDR1 is SGDLS, CDR2 YYNGEE, per germline. V was clipped by 0 bases and J by 0 bases, with 14 bases between them. The CDR3 spans 17 residues. The CDR3 region has the DNA TGTGCCAGCAGCGTAGGGAGGACCTCATTCAGCACAGATACGCAGTATTTT. Translating gives CASSVGRTSFSTDTQYF.

The J gene is TRBJ2-1, the V gene TRBV7-9; D is ambiguous. Germline V lookup: CDR1 SEHNR, CDR2 FQNEAQ (reference sequence). This CDR3 is 12 amino acids long. V gave up 3 bases and J gave up 8 bases, with 8 bases separating them. CDR3 bases: TGTGCCAGCAGCTTCCTACGCGATGAGCAGTTCTTC. Its protein is CASSFLRDEQFF.